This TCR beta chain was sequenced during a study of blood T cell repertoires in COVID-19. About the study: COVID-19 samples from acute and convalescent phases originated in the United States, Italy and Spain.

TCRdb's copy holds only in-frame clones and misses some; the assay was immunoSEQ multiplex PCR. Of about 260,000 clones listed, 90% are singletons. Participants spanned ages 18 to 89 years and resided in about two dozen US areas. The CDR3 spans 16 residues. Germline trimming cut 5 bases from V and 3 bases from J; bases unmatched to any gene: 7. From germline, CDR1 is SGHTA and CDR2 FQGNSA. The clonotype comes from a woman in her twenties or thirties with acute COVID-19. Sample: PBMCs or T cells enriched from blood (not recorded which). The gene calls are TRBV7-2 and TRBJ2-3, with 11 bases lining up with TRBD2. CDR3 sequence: CASSPTSGIVTDTQYF. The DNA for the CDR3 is TGTGCCAGCAGCCCGACTAGCGGGATCGTGACAGATACGCAGTATTTT.